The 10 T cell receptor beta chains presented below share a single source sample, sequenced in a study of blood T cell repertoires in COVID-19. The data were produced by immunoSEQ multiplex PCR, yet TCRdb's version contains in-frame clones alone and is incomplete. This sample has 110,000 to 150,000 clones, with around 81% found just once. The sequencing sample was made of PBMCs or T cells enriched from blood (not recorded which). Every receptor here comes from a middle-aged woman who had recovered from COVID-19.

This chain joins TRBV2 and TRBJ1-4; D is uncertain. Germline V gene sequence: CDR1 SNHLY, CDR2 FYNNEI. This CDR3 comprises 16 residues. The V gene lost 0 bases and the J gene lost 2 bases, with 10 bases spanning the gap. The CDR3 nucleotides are TGTGCCAGCAGTGAAGCCCAGTCGGGGACTAATGAAAAACTGTTTTTT. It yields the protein CASSEAQSGTNEKLFF.

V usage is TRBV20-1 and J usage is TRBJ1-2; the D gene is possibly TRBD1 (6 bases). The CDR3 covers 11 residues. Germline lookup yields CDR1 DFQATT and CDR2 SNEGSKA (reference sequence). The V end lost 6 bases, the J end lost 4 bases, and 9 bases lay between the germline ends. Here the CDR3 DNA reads TGCAGTGCAAGGACAGTCTATGGCTACACCTTC. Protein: CSARTVYGYTF.

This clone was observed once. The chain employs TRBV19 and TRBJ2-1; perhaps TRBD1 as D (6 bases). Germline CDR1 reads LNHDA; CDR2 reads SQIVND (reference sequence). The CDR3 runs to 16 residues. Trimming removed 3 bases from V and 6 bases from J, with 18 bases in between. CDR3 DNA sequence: TGTGCCAGTAGTATGGCAGGGGAACCGATCGGCAATGAGCAGTTCTTC. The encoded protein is CASSMAGEPIGNEQFF.

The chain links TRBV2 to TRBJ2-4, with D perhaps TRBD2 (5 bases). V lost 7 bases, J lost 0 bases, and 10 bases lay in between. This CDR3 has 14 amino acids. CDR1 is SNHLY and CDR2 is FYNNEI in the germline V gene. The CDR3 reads CASKEDSAKNIQYF. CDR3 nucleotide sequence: TGTGCCAGCAAGGAGGATTCAGCCAAAAACATTCAGTACTTC.

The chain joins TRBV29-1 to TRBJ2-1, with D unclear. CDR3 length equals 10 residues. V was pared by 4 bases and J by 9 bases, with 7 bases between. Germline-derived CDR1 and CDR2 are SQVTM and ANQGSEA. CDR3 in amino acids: CSVVSSEQFF. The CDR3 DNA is TGCAGCGTTGTGTCGAGTGAGCAGTTCTTC.

CDR3 coding DNA: TGTGCCAGCAGCCGCCAATCAGGGGCGCTTGAAAAACTGTTTTTT. Translating it yields CASSRQSGALEKLFF. The V call is TRBV3-1 (or the pseudogene TRBV3-2), the J call TRBJ1-4; a possible D gene is TRBD1 (6 bases). This CDR3 has 15 amino acids. The ends were cut back, 4 bases at V and 7 bases at J, with 16 bases in the middle. Per the germline V gene, CDR1 is LGHDT and CDR2 is YNNKEL (reference sequence).

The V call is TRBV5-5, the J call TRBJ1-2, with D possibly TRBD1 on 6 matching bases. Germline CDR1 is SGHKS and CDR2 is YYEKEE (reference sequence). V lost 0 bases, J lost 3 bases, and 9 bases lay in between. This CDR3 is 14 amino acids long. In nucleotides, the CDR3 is TGTGCCAGCAGCTTGGTGGGGGCGGACTATGGCTACACCTTC. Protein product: CASSLVGADYGYTF. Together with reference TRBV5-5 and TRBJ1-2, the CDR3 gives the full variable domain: DAGVTQSPTHLIKTRGQQVTLRCSPISGHKSVSWYQQVLGQGPQFIFQYYEKEERGRGNFPDRFSARQFPNYSSELNVNALLLGDSALYLCASSLVGADYGYTFGSGTRLTVV.

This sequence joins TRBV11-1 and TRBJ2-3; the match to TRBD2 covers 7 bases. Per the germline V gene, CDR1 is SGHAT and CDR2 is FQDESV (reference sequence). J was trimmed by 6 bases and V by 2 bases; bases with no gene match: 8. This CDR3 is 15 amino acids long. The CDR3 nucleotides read TGTGCCAGCAGCTTAAGAGCGGGGCGGAGTGATACGCAGTATTTT. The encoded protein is CASSLRAGRSDTQYF.

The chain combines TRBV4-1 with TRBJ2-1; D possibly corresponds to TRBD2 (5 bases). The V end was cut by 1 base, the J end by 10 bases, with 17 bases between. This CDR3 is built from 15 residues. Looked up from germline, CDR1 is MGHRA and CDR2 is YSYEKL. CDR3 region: CASSQGPRPRGEQFF. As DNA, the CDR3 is TGCGCCAGCAGCCAAGGCCCTAGGCCACGAGGGGAGCAGTTCTTC.

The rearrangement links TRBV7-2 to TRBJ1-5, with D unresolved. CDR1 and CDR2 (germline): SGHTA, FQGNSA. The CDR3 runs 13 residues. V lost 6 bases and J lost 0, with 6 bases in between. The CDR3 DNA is TGTGCCAGCAGTTTCAATAGCAATCAGCCCCAGCATTTT. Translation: CASSFNSNQPQHF.